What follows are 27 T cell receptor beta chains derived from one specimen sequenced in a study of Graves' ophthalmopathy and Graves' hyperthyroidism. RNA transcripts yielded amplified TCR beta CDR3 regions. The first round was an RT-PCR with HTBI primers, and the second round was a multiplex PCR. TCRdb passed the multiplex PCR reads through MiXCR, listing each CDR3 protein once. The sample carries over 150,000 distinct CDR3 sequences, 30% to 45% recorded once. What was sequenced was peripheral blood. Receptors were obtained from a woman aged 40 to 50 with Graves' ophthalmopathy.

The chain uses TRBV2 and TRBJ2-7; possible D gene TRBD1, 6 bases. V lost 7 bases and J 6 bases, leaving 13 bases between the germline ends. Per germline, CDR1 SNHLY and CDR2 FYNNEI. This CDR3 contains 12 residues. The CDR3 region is CASNRVSGEQYF. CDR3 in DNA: TGTGCCAGCAACAGGGTGTCCGGCGAGCAGTACTTC.

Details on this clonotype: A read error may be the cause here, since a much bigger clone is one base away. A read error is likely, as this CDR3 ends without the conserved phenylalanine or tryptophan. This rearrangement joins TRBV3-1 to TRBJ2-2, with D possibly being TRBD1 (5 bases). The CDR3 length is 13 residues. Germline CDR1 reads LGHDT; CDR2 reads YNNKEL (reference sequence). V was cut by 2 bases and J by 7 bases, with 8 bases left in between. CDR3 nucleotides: TGTGCCAGCAGCCAACCAGGGTTCGGGGAGCTGTTTCTT. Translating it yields CASSQPGFGELFL.

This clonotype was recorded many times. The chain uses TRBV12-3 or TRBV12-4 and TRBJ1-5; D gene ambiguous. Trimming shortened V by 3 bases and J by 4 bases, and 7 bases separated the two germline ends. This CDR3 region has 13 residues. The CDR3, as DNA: TGTGCCAGCAGTTTTAGACTTAATCAGCCCCAGCATTTT. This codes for CASSFRLNQPQHF.

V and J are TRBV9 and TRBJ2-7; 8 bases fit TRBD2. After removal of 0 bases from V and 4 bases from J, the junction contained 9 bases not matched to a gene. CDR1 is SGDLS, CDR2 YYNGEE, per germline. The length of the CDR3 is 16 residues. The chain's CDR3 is CASSVGSTSDPYEQYF. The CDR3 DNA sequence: TGTGCCAGCAGCGTAGGATCGACTAGCGACCCGTACGAGCAGTACTTC.

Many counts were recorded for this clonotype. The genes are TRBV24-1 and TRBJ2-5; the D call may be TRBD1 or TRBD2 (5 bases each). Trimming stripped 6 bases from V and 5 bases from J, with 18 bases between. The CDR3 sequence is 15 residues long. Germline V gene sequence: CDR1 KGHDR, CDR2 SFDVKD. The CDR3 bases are TGTGCCACCAGTCTTTCGGACAATGCGGGTGAGACCCAGTACTTC. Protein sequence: CATSLSDNAGETQYF.

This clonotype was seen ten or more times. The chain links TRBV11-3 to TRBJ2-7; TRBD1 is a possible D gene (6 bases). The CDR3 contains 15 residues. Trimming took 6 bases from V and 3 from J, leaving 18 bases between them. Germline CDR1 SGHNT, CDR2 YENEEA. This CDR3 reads CASRPRKAGDYEQYF. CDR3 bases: TGTGCCAGCAGACCCCGAAAAGCAGGGGACTACGAGCAGTACTTC. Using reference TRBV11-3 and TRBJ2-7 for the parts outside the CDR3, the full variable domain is EAGVVQSPRYKIIEKKQPVAFWCNPISGHNTLYWYLQNLGQGPELLIRYENEEAVDDSQLPKDRFSAERLKGVDSTLKIQPAELGDSAVYLCASRPRKAGDYEQYFGPGTRLTVT.

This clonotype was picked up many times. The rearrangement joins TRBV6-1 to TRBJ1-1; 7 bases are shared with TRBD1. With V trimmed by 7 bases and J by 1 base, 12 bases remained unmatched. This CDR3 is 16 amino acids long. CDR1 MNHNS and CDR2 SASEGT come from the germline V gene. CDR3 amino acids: CASNPDRVSRNTEAFF. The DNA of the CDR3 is TGTGCCAGCAACCCAGACAGGGTGTCAAGGAACACTGAAGCTTTCTTT.

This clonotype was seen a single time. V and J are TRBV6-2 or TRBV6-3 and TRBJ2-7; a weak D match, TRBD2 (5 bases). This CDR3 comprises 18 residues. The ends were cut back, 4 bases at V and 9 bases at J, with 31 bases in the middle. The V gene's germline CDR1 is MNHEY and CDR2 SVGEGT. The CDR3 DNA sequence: TGTGCCAGCAGTTTCCTCCCTGGCGGAGCGGCTTCCCTTGGACGGCAGTACTTC. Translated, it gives CASSFLPGGAASLGRQYF.

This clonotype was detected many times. The CDR3: CASSFKRGEQETQYF. The CDR3 DNA sequence: TGTGCCAGCAGTTTCAAGCGGGGGGAACAAGAGACCCAGTACTTC. The chain couples TRBV27 to TRBJ2-5; 9 bases agree with TRBD2. CDR3 length equals 15 residues. Losses at the gene ends were 3 bases for V and 2 bases for J; bases not matched to a gene: 4. Germline V gene lookup returns CDR1 MNHEY and CDR2 SMNVEV (reference sequence).

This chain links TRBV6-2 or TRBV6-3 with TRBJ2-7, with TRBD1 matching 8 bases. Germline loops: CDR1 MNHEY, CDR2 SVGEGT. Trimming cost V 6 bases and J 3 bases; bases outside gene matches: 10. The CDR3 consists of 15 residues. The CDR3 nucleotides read TGTGCCAGCAGACCACAGGGGGTCCACCACTACGAGCAGTACTTC. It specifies CASRPQGVHHYEQYF.

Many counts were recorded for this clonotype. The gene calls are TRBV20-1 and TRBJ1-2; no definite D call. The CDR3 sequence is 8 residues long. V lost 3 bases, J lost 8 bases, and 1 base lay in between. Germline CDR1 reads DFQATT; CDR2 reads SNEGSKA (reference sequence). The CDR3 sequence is CSARGYTF. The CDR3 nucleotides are TGCAGTGCTAGGGGCTACACCTTC.

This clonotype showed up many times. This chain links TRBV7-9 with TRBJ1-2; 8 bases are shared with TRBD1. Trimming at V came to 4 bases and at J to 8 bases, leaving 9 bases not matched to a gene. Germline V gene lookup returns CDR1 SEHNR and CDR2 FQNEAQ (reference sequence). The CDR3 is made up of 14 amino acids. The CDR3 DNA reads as TGTGCCAGCAGCTCACAACCAGGGGGCGTGGGCTACACCTTC. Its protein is CASSSQPGGVGYTF.

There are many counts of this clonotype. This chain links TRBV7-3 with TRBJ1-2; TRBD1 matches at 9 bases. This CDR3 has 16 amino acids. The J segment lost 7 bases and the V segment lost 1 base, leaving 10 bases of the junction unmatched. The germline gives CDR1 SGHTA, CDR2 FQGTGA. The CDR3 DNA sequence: TGTGCCAGCAGCTTAAACCCTGGACAGGGGTTCTTTGGCTACACCTTC. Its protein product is CASSLNPGQGFFGYTF.

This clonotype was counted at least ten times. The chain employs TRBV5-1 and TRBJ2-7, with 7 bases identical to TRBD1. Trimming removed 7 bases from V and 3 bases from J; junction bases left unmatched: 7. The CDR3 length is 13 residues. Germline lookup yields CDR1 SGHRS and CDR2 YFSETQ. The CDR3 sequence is CASQQGIGYEQYF. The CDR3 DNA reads TGCGCCAGCCAACAGGGGATAGGCTACGAGCAGTACTTC.

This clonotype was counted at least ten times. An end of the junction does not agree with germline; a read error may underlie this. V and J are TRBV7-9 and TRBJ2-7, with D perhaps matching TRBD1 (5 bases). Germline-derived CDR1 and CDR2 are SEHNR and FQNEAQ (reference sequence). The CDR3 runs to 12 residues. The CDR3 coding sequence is TGTGCCAGCAGCTTAAATCTACAGGTCCAGCACTTC. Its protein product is CASSLNLQVQHF.

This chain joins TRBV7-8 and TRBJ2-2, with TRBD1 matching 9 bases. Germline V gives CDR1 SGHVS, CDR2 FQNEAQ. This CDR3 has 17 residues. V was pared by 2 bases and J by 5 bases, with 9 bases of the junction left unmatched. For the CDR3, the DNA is TGTGCCAGCAGCTTAAGGGACAGGGTAGGGCCAACCGGGGAGCTGTTTTTT. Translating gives CASSLRDRVGPTGELFF.

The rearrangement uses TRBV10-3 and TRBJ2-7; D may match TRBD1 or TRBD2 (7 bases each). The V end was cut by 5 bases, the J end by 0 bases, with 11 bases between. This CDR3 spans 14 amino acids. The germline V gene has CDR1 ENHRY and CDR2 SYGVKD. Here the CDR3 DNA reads TGTGCCATCAGTCAGGGGGGGAGCTCCTACGAGCAGTACTTC. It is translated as CAISQGGSSYEQYF.

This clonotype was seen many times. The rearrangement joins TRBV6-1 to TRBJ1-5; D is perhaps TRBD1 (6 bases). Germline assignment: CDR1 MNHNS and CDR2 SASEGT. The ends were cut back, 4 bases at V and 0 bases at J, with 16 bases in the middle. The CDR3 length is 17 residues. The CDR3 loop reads CASSARTTGFSNQPQHF. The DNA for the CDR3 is TGTGCCAGCAGTGCCCGAACTACAGGGTTTAGCAATCAGCCCCAGCATTTT.

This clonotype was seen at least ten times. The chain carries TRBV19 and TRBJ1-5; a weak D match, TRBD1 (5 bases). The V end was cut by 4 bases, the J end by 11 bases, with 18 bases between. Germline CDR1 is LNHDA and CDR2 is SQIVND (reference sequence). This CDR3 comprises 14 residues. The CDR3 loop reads CASSSSAQGSAQHF. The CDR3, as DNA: TGTGCCAGTAGTAGCTCGGCCCAGGGTTCGGCCCAGCATTTT.

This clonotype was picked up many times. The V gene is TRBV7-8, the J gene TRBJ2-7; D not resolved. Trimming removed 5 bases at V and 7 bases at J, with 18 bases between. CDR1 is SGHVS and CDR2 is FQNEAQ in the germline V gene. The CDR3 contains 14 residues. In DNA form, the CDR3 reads TGTGCCAGCAGCCCTTCGGTTACCGTTCGAGAGCAGTACTTC. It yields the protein CASSPSVTVREQYF.

In nucleotides, the CDR3 is TGTGCCAGTAGTAAAACGGAAGATGGCTACACCTTC. The encoded protein is CASSKTEDGYTF. The chain uses TRBV19 and TRBJ1-2; D unclear. The CDR3 has 12 amino acids. Looked up from germline, CDR1 is LNHDA and CDR2 is SQIVND (reference sequence). Trimming pared 4 bases from V and 6 bases from J, leaving 9 bases between.

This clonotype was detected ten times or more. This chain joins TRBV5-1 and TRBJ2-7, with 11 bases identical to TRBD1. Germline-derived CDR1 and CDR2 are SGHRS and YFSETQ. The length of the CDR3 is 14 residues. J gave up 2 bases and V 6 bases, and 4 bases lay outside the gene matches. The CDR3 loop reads CASNPGQGAYEQYF. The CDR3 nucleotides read TGCGCCAGCAATCCGGGACAGGGGGCCTACGAGCAGTACTTC.

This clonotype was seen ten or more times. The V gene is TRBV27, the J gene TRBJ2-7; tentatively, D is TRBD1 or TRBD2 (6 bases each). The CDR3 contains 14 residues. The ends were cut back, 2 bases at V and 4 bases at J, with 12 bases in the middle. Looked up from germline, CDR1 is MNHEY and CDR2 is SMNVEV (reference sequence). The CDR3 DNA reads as TGTGCCAGCAGTTTACGGGGGCTGGGGTACGAGCAGTACTTC. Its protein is CASSLRGLGYEQYF.

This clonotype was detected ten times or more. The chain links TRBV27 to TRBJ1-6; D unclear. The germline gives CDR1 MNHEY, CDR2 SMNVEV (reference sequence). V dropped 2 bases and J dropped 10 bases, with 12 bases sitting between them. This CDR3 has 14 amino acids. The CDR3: CASSLSASYSPLHF. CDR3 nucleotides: TGTGCCAGCAGTTTAAGCGCCTCTTACTCACCCCTCCACTTT.

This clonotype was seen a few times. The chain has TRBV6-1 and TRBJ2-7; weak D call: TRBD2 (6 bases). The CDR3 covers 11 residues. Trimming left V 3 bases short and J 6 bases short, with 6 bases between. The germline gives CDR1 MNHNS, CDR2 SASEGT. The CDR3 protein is CASSEGGEQYF. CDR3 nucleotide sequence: TGTGCCAGCAGTGAGGGGGGCGAGCAGTACTTC.

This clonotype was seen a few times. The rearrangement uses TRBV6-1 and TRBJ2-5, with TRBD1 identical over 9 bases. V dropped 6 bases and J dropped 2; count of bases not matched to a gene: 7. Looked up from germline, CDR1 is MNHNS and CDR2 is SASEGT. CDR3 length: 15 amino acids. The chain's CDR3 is CASSPGQGWQETQYF. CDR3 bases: TGTGCCAGCAGCCCCGGACAGGGGTGGCAAGAGACCCAGTACTTC.

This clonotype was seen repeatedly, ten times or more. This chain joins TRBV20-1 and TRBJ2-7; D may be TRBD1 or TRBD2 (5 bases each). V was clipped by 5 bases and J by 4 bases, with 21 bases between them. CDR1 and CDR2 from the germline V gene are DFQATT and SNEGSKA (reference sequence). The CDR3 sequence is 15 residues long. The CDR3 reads CSAGLHGAFQYEQYF. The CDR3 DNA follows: TGCAGTGCTGGACTCCACGGGGCCTTTCAATACGAGCAGTACTTC.